The 10 T cell receptor beta chains below all came from one sample that was sequenced in a study of OX40 agonist ivuxolimab in advanced cancers. The library came from the immunoSEQ multiplex PCR assay. TCRdb's version of the immuneACCESS table is confined to in-frame rearrangements and falls short of the full clone set. An unresolved V gene accounts for under half of the shortfall where checked; the remainder is of unknown origin. The sample profile shows 82,000 or so clones; roughly 85% of them were found once. 2% to 3% of the sample is in the top ten clones. The input for sequencing was CD4+ or CD8+ T cells sorted from blood, taken in a trial of the OX40 agonist ivuxolimab. These TCRs come from an adult with an advanced solid tumor such as melanoma, head and neck, liver or kidney cancer.

The V call is TRBV28, the J call TRBJ1-2; D unclear. The CDR3 has 12 residues. Germline-derived CDR1 and CDR2 are MDHEN and SYDVKM. V dropped 4 bases and J dropped 8 bases, with 11 bases sitting between them. Here the CDR3 reads CASSSDTDGYTF. As DNA, the CDR3 is TGTGCCAGCAGTTCCGACACGGACGGCTACACCTTC.

CDR3 region: CASSSAGITNTEAFF. The CDR3 DNA sequence: TGTGCCAGCAGTTCCGCGGGAATTACGAACACTGAAGCTTTCTTT. The chain carries TRBV6-5 and TRBJ1-1; no clear D. Trimming left V 4 bases short and J 1 base short, with 13 bases between. The CDR3 has 15 amino acids. Germline values: CDR1 MNHEY, CDR2 SVGAGI.

CDR3 protein: CASNLPGGVDTQYF. The CDR3 bases are TGTGCCAGCAACTTACCGGGGGGTGTGGATACGCAGTATTTT. This chain joins TRBV28 and TRBJ2-3; 7 nucleotides align to TRBD2. J was trimmed by 6 bases and V by 7 bases; bases with no gene match: 10. Germline CDR1 MDHEN, CDR2 SYDVKM. The CDR3 has 14 residues.

This chain links TRBV9 with TRBJ2-2, with TRBD1 matching over 9 bases. V was clipped by 7 bases and J by 3 bases; unmatched bases: 4. This CDR3 contains 14 residues. Germline V gene data show CDR1 as SGDLS and CDR2 as YYNGEE. In DNA form, the CDR3 reads TGTGCCAGCTCCGGGACAGGGCACACCGGGGAGCTGTTTTTT. Its protein product is CASSGTGHTGELFF.

The J gene is TRBJ2-1, the V gene TRBV2, with 7 nucleotides matching TRBD2. Germline V gene lookup returns CDR1 SNHLY and CDR2 FYNNEI. The CDR3 consists of 15 residues. J gave up 4 bases and V 1 base, and 4 bases lay outside the gene matches. CDR3 nucleotide sequence: TGTGCCAGCAGTGAAGGCAGCGGGGAGTACAATGAGCAGTTCTTC. Its protein is CASSEGSGEYNEQFF.

V usage is TRBV28 and J usage is TRBJ1-1; 9 nucleotides line up with TRBD1. CDR3 length: 15 amino acids. CDR1 and CDR2 (germline): MDHEN, SYDVKM. The ends lost 3 bases at V and 4 bases at J; junction bases unmatched: 6. The CDR3: CASSLHRGQGTEAFF. In nucleotides, the CDR3 is TGTGCCAGCAGTTTGCACAGGGGGCAGGGCACTGAAGCTTTCTTT.

The rearrangement links TRBV28 to TRBJ1-5; D unclear. The ends were cut back, 8 bases at V and 3 bases at J, with 14 bases in the middle. The V gene's germline CDR1 is MDHEN and CDR2 SYDVKM. The length of the CDR3 is 14 residues. In DNA, the CDR3 is TGTGCCAGCCTCGGTGGTACGGTCAATCAGCCCCAGCATTTT. It encodes CASLGGTVNQPQHF.

This chain connects TRBV27 to TRBJ2-2, with unresolved D. CDR1 and CDR2 (germline): MNHEY, SMNVEV (reference sequence). With 3 bases removed from V and 2 bases from J, the gap between germline ends came to 10 bases. This CDR3 spans 15 amino acids. The CDR3 loop is CASSFGPINTGELFF. CDR3 sequence (DNA): TGTGCCAGCAGTTTCGGCCCGATCAACACCGGGGAGCTGTTTTTT.

This sequence joins TRBV6-6 and TRBJ2-3; tentative D call: TRBD1 (5 bases). The CDR3 contains 15 residues. Trimming stripped 4 bases from V and 5 bases from J, with 16 bases between. Germline V gene data show CDR1 as MNHNY and CDR2 as SVGAGI (reference sequence). The CDR3 coding sequence is TGTGCCAGCAGTTCGTGGGCCCGACAGAAAGATACGCAGTATTTT. Protein product: CASSSWARQKDTQYF.

This clone was seen a single time. The gene calls are TRBV5-1 and TRBJ2-3, with 10 bases lining up with TRBD2. Trimming removed 0 bases from V and 1 base from J; junction bases left unmatched: 2. The CDR3 is made up of 16 amino acids. From germline, CDR1 is SGHRS and CDR2 YFSETQ. CDR3 protein: CASSLGTSGRTDTQYF. CDR3 sequence (DNA): TGCGCCAGCAGCTTGGGGACTAGCGGCCGCACAGATACGCAGTATTTT.